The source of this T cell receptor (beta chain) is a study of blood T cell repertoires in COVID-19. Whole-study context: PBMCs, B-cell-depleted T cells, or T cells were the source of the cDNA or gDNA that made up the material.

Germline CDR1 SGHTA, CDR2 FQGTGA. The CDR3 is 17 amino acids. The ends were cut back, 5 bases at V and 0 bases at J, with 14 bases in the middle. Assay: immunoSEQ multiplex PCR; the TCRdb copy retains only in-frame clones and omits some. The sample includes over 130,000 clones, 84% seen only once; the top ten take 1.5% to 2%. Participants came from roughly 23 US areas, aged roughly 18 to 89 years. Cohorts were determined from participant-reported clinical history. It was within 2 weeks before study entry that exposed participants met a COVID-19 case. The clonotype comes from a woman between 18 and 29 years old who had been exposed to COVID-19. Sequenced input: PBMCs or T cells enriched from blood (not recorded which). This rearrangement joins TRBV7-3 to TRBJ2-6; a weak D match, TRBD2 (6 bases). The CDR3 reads CASSQGGGNSGANVLTF. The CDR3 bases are TGTGCCAGCAGCCAGGGAGGCGGTAACTCTGGGGCCAACGTCCTGACTTTC.